Shown below are 13 T cell receptor beta chains from a single sample sequenced in a study of T-cell memory formation after mild COVID-19. TCRdb re-called the 5' RACE reads through MiXCR, storing one row per CDR3 protein. The sample records some 48,000 distinct CDR3 sequences, about 12% being singletons. The material sequenced was PBMCs or a T cell subset sorted from them (not recorded which). The receptor source for this set is a man aged 18-30 years who had mild COVID-19 (a few samples of this study predate the infection). Cell type and time point are not known.

The chain has TRBV27 and TRBJ2-5; D uncertain. Trimming removed 4 bases from V and 7 bases from J, with 10 bases in between. The length of the CDR3 is 12 residues. Germline-derived CDR1 and CDR2 are MNHEY and SMNVEV (reference sequence). The DNA of the CDR3 is TGTGCCAGCAGTTCTCGATTCGGGACCCAGTACTTC. Amino acids: CASSSRFGTQYF.

This clonotype turned up a few times. The chain uses TRBV7-9 and TRBJ2-2, with D perhaps matching TRBD2 (6 bases). V dropped 5 bases and J dropped 2 bases, with 18 bases sitting between them. CDR3 length: 17 amino acids. The germline V gene encodes CDR1 SEHNR and CDR2 FQNEAQ (reference sequence). In DNA form, the CDR3 reads TGTGCCAGCAGCCTAGGGTTTCTAGCGAAAAACACCGGGGAGCTGTTTTTT. Protein product: CASSLGFLAKNTGELFF. The variable domain in full, completed from reference TRBV7-9 and TRBJ2-2, reads DTGVSQNPRHKITKRGQNVTFRCDPISEHNRLYWYRQTLGQGPEFLTYFQNEAQLEKSRLLSDRFSAERPKGSFSTLEIQRTEQGDSAMYLCASSLGFLAKNTGELFFGEGSRLTVL.

This clonotype appeared a few times. V usage is TRBV7-8 and J usage is TRBJ2-5; D is unclear. CDR3 length: 14 amino acids. V was pared by 2 bases and J by 4 bases, with 11 bases between. In germline, CDR1 is SGHVS, CDR2 FQNEAQ. The CDR3 DNA follows: TGTGCCAGCAGCTTATGGAAGCGATCAGAGACCCAGTACTTC. It is translated as CASSLWKRSETQYF.

This clonotype was detected a few times. The V gene is TRBV20-1, the J gene TRBJ2-3; D ambiguous. V was trimmed by 6 bases and J by 3 bases, leaving 10 bases between them. Germline-derived CDR1 and CDR2 are DFQATT and SNEGSKA (reference sequence). The CDR3 loop spans 12 amino acids. The CDR3 loop is CSASEVTDTQYF. CDR3 nucleotide sequence: TGCAGTGCAAGCGAGGTAACAGATACGCAGTATTTT.

The rearrangement joins TRBV3-1 to TRBJ2-1, with 10 bases fitting TRBD2. The ends lost 7 bases at V and 9 bases at J; junction bases unmatched: 12. The CDR3 extends over 15 amino acids. CDR1 and CDR2 from the germline V gene are LGHDT and YNNKEL (reference sequence). The CDR3 region is CASTRSSGGAVEQFF. The CDR3, as DNA: TGTGCCAGCACCCGCTCAAGCGGGGGGGCCGTTGAGCAGTTCTTC.

This clonotype was seen at least ten times. This chain uses TRBV7-2 with TRBJ2-5; 8 positions agree with TRBD2. The V and J ends lost 1 base and 4 bases, in that order; junction bases with no gene match: 14. This CDR3 contains 18 residues. Germline CDR1 reads SGHTA; CDR2 reads FQGNSA. The CDR3 loop reads CASSLVVSISAGGETQYF. The CDR3 DNA reads TGTGCCAGCAGCTTAGTTGTTTCAATCAGCGCGGGGGGAGAGACCCAGTACTTC. The full variable domain, completed using reference TRBV7-2 and TRBJ2-5, is GAGVSQSPSNKVTEKGKDVELRCDPISGHTALYWYRQSLGQGLEFLIYFQGNSAPDKSGLPSDRFSAERTGGSVSTLTIQRTQQEDSAVYLCASSLVVSISAGGETQYFGPGTRLLVL.

In this sample, this clonotype turned up many times. The V call is TRBV9, the J call TRBJ2-1; TRBD2 matches 11 bases. Germline trimming cut 4 bases from V and 9 bases from J; bases unmatched to any gene: 9. CDR3 length: 15 residues. Germline V CDR1 and CDR2: SGDLS, YYNGEE. CDR3 in amino acids: CASSPYVAGGGEQFF. CDR3 DNA sequence: TGTGCCAGCAGCCCCTACGTAGCGGGGGGGGGTGAGCAGTTCTTC.

This rearrangement joins TRBV6-6 to TRBJ2-3; either TRBD1 or TRBD2 may supply D (5 bases each). Germline V CDR1 and CDR2: MNHNY, SVGAGI (reference sequence). This CDR3 is built from 16 residues. Trimming removed 1 base from V and 0 bases from J, with 11 bases in between. CDR3 sequence: CASSYWGGGSTDTQYF. For the CDR3, the DNA is TGTGCCAGCAGTTACTGGGGTGGGGGTAGCACAGATACGCAGTATTTT.

In regard to this clonotype: A much larger clone lies one base from this, so it may be a read error. CDR3 protein: CARTGGAGSYNEQFF. CDR3 in DNA: TGTGCCAGAACTGGAGGAGCGGGGTCGTACAATGAGCAGTTCTTC. This rearrangement joins TRBV7-9 to TRBJ2-1; 7 bases line up with TRBD2. The CDR3 contains 15 residues. With 9 bases clipped from V and 4 bases from J, the junction kept 12 bases outside the gene matches. The germline gives CDR1 SEHNR, CDR2 FQNEAQ (reference sequence).

There are a few counts of this clonotype. The chain has TRBV4-2 and TRBJ2-3; 7 positions agree with TRBD2. This CDR3 is built from 18 residues. J gave up 1 base and V 1 base, and 11 bases lay outside the gene matches. Germline loops: CDR1 LGHNA, CDR2 YNFKEQ. CDR3 bases: TGTGCCAGCAGCCAAGCCCTCGGTGGGGGGAGGGGCACAGATACGCAGTATTTT. It codes for CASSQALGGGRGTDTQYF.

The V gene is TRBV5-1, the J gene TRBJ2-6, with TRBD2 as a possible D gene (6 bases). Trimming stripped 0 bases from V and 1 base from J, with 11 bases between. Germline V gives CDR1 SGHRS, CDR2 YFSETQ. The length of the CDR3 is 17 residues. CDR3 protein: CASSLAERASGANVLTF. CDR3 DNA: TGCGCCAGCAGCTTGGCGGAGCGGGCGTCTGGGGCCAACGTCCTGACTTTC.

The chain has TRBV20-1 and TRBJ1-5; perhaps TRBD1 as D (6 bases). Trimming removed 4 bases at V and 2 bases at J, with 12 bases between. The germline gives CDR1 DFQATT, CDR2 SNEGSKA (reference sequence). CDR3 length equals 14 residues. The CDR3, as DNA: TGCAGTGCTATGGACGGGGGCGGCAATCAGCCCCAGCATTTT. Translating it yields CSAMDGGGNQPQHF.

This clonotype has ten or more counts. J is TRBJ2-3 and V is TRBV5-1; D gene unclear. The V end was cut by 0 bases, the J end by 6 bases, with 11 bases between. The CDR3 runs 14 residues. CDR1 and CDR2 from the germline V gene are SGHRS and YFSETQ. The CDR3 reads CASSLGISQDTQYF. The CDR3 nucleotides read TGCGCCAGCAGCTTGGGAATCTCCCAGGATACGCAGTATTTT.